Presented here are 3 T cell receptor beta chains from one specimen sequenced in a study of T cells in Graves' hyperthyroidism and ophthalmopathy. RNA transcripts were the template for amplifying TCR beta CDR3 regions. HTBI primers were the set used in a first-round RT-PCR of the TCR CDR3. TCRdb passed the multiplex PCR reads through MiXCR, listing each CDR3 protein once. This table has around 600,000 distinct CDR3 sequences, just under 45% appearing once. What was sequenced was peripheral blood or thyroid tissue (not recorded which). The receptor source for this set is an adult man with Graves' disease, either hyperthyroidism or ophthalmopathy (not recorded which).

This clonotype was counted between two and nine times. The chain has TRBV7-8 and TRBJ2-7; D tentatively fits TRBD1 or TRBD2 (5 bases each). Between the trimmed V and J ends, which lost 6 bases and 6 bases, there was a span of 12 bases. The CDR3 length is 12 residues. Germline CDR1 and CDR2: SGHVS and FQNEAQ. The CDR3: CASRGLGTEQYF. Here the CDR3 DNA reads TGTGCCAGCAGGGGGCTCGGGACCGAGCAGTACTTC.

This clonotype showed up just once. The V and J genes are TRBV7-8 and TRBJ1-5; D gene unclear. The germline gives CDR1 SGHVS, CDR2 FQNEAQ. Between the trimmed V and J ends, which lost 10 bases and 13 bases, there was a span of 14 bases. The CDR3 contains 10 residues. For the CDR3, the DNA is TGTGCCACCCTTCCAGGAGGACAGCATTTT. This encodes CATLPGGQHF.

The chain has TRBV20-1 and TRBJ1-1; TRBD1 aligns across 7 bases. The length of the CDR3 is 15 residues. V was pared by 3 bases and J by 0 bases, with 7 bases of the junction left unmatched. Germline CDR1 and CDR2: DFQATT and SNEGSKA (reference sequence). CDR3 DNA sequence: TGCAGTGCTAGTGCTACAGGGGTATTGAACACTGAAGCTTTCTTT. Its protein is CSASATGVLNTEAFF.